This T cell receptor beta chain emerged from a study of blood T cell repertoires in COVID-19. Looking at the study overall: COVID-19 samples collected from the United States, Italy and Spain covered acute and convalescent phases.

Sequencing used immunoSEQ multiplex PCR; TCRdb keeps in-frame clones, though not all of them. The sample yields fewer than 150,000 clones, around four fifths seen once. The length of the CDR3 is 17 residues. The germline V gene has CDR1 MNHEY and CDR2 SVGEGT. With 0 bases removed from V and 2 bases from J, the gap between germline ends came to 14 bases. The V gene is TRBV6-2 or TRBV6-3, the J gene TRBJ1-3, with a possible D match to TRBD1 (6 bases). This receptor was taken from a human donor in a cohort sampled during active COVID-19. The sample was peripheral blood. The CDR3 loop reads CASSYSMPGGTGNTIYF. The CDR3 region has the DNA TGTGCCAGCAGTTACTCGATGCCGGGGGGCACTGGAAACACCATATATTTT.